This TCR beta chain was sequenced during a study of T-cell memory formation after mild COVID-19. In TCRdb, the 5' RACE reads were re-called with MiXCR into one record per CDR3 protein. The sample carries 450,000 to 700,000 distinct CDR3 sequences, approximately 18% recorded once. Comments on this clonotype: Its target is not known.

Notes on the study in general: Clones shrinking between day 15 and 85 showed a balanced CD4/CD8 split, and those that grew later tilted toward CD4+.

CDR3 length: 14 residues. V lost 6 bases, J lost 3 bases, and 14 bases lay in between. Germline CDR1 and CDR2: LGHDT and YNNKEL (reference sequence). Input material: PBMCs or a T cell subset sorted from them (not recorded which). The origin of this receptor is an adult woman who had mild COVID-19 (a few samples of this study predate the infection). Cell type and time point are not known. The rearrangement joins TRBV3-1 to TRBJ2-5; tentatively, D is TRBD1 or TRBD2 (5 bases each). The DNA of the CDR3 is TGTGCCAGCAGGGCAGGGAGCACAGAAGAGACCCAGTACTTC. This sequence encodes CASRAGSTEETQYF.